This T cell receptor beta chain was identified in a study of early T cells in non-severe SARS-CoV-2 infection. Molecules of cDNA were individually given unique molecular identifiers that were attached to them. TCRdb independently ran MiXCR on the 5' RACE reads; one entry per CDR3 protein. In the table there are some 26,000 distinct CDR3 sequences, approximately 4.6% of which are singletons. Trimming left V 3 bases short and J 0 bases short, with 12 bases between. Germline loops: CDR1 SGHAT, CDR2 FQNNGV. The CDR3 runs to 15 residues. This clonotype was counted at least ten times. The antigen is unknown. Study results and caveats: Anti-spike CD8 responses were favored in VDJdb matching, and private and CD4 specificities were missed.

The source material was whole blood. The rearrangement uses TRBV11-2 and TRBJ2-7; perhaps TRBD2 as D (5 bases). The clonotype was recovered from an adult who was a healthcare worker with PCR-confirmed SARS-CoV-2 infection or an uninfected control (not recorded which). The CDR3: CASSFGQEASYEQYF. The CDR3 DNA reads as TGTGCCAGCAGCTTCGGGCAGGAGGCCTCCTACGAGCAGTACTTC.